A single sample is the source of the 30 T cell receptor beta chains below, sequenced in a study of T cell responses to AZD1222 COVID-19 vaccine. Data came from immunoSEQ multiplex PCR; TCRdb stores just in-frame clones and leaves some out. The data show about 100,000 clones, around 90% seen once. The specimen was peripheral blood, collected on day 0 of AZD1222 vaccination. The origin of the receptors is an adult in good health.

The chain uses TRBV7-9 and TRBJ2-1; tentatively, D is TRBD2 (6 bases). The CDR3 totals 15 residues. The V gene's germline CDR1 is SEHNR and CDR2 FQNEAQ (reference sequence). V dropped 3 bases and J dropped 2 bases, with 11 bases sitting between them. The CDR3 DNA follows: TGTGCCAGCAGCTTGGAGGGAGAGACCTACAATGAGCAGTTCTTC. Protein: CASSLEGETYNEQFF.

The CDR3: CASSLGVPAEAFF. The CDR3 region has the DNA TGTGCCAGTTCCTTGGGGGTACCGGCTGAAGCTTTCTTT. This sequence joins TRBV13 and TRBJ1-1; perhaps TRBD1 as D (5 bases). There are 13 residues in the CDR3. Trimming stripped 9 bases from V and 6 bases from J, with 17 bases between. The germline V gene encodes CDR1 PRHDT and CDR2 FYEKMQ (reference sequence).

The chain is built from TRBV28 and TRBJ1-2; tentative D call: TRBD1 (5 bases). This CDR3 has 17 residues. V lost 1 base, J lost 3 bases, and 18 bases lay in between. Germline values: CDR1 MDHEN, CDR2 SYDVKM. The CDR3 DNA sequence: TGTGCCAGCAGTTTATCCGCAGAGGACACCCAACACTATGGCTACACCTTC. As protein: CASSLSAEDTQHYGYTF.

J is TRBJ1-5 and V is TRBV3-1 (or the pseudogene TRBV3-2), with 7 bases that match TRBD1. V trimming: 4 bases; J trimming: 5 bases; junction bases outside the gene matches: 8. The CDR3 has 15 residues. Germline CDR1 LGHDT, CDR2 YNNKEL (reference sequence). In DNA form, the CDR3 reads TGTGCCAGCAGCCCCTCAGGGGGAACCTATCAGCCCCAGCATTTT. Amino acid sequence: CASSPSGGTYQPQHF.

The V and J genes are TRBV5-4 and TRBJ1-2; perhaps TRBD1 as D (6 bases). Deletions cut 2 bases from V and 6 bases from J, with 11 bases between. The germline V gene has CDR1 SGHNT and CDR2 YYREEE (reference sequence). The CDR3 is made up of 13 amino acids. CDR3 protein: CASSLSTGHGYTF. CDR3 coding DNA: TGTGCCAGCAGCTTATCGACAGGACATGGCTACACCTTC.

The chain employs TRBV5-1 and TRBJ2-3; D gene ambiguous. Germline V lookup: CDR1 SGHRS, CDR2 YFSETQ. This CDR3 spans 11 amino acids. V was shortened by 6 bases and J by 3 bases, with 5 bases between the two germline ends. CDR3 coding DNA: TGCGCCAGCACAAATACAGATACGCAGTATTTT. Translation gives CASTNTDTQYF.

CDR3 sequence: CTLLEKYEQYF. Here the CDR3 DNA reads TGCACGCTACTAGAAAAATACGAGCAGTACTTC. The V and J genes are TRBV20-1 and TRBJ2-7, with TRBD2 as a possible D gene (5 bases). The germline CDR1 and CDR2 sequences are DFQATT and SNEGSKA (reference sequence). The CDR3 has 11 amino acids.

The chain combines TRBV28 with TRBJ2-1, with D hard to call. V lost 6 bases to trimming and J lost 8 bases, with 8 bases between them. CDR3 size: 11 residues. Per the germline V gene, CDR1 is MDHEN and CDR2 is SYDVKM. This CDR3 is CASSPTYEQFF. In nucleotides, the CDR3 is TGTGCCAGCAGCCCTACATATGAGCAGTTCTTC.

This clone was found a few times. The sample has other DNA sequences that encode this CDR3 too. This chain uses TRBV4-2 with TRBJ1-2; 7 nucleotides align to TRBD1. This CDR3 region has 14 residues. The germline V gene has CDR1 LGHNA and CDR2 YNFKEQ. J was trimmed by 6 bases and V by 0 bases; bases with no gene match: 4. CDR3 loop: CASSQDRTGDGYTF. The CDR3 coding sequence is TGTGCCAGCAGCCAAGATCGTACAGGGGATGGCTACACCTTC.

The V and J genes are TRBV6-1 and TRBJ1-4, with a weak D call TRBD1 (5 bases). Trimming pared 0 bases from V and 4 bases from J, leaving 9 bases between. The CDR3 extends over 15 amino acids. Looked up from germline, CDR1 is MNHNS and CDR2 is SASEGT. The CDR3 DNA is TGTGCCAGCAGTGAAGCGCCCAGGGTTAATGAAAAACTGTTTTTT. Translated, it gives CASSEAPRVNEKLFF.

The chain employs TRBV28 and TRBJ1-2; 7 positions agree with TRBD1. The J segment lost 5 bases and the V segment lost 4 bases, leaving 16 bases of the junction unmatched. CDR1 is MDHEN and CDR2 is SYDVKM in the germline V gene. This CDR3 has 17 amino acids. In nucleotides, the CDR3 is TGTGCCAGCAGTTCCCAGGGGGAAGGGGGCGTTGGATATGGCTACACCTTC. It translates to CASSSQGEGGVGYGYTF.

V usage is TRBV27 and J usage is TRBJ1-4; 8 nucleotides align to TRBD1. CDR3 length: 14 amino acids. Looked up from germline, CDR1 is MNHEY and CDR2 is SMNVEV (reference sequence). Germline trimming cut 5 bases from V and 3 bases from J; bases unmatched to any gene: 2. Written as DNA, the CDR3 is TGTGCCAGCAGTCCGGACAGGGCTAATGAAAAACTGTTTTTT. This codes for CASSPDRANEKLFF.

The genes are TRBV30 and TRBJ1-3, with 7 bases fitting TRBD1. CDR1 is GTSNPN, CDR2 SVGIG, per germline (reference sequence). The CDR3 is made up of 12 amino acids. CDR3 DNA: TGTGCTTTACAGGGGTTTGGAAACACCATATATTTT. Translation: CALQGFGNTIYF.

This chain connects TRBV19 to TRBJ1-3; D gene uncertain. The CDR3 sequence is 14 residues long. CDR1 LNHDA and CDR2 SQIVND come from the germline V gene (reference sequence). V dropped 4 bases and J dropped 2 bases, with 9 bases sitting between them. CDR3 nucleotide sequence: TGTGCCAGTAGTACCTCCCGCACTGGAAACACCATATATTTT. Amino acid sequence: CASSTSRTGNTIYF.

The genes are TRBV7-8 and TRBJ2-7; D is unresolved. CDR3 size: 11 residues. The germline gives CDR1 SGHVS, CDR2 FQNEAQ. V was pared by 6 bases and J by 0 bases, with 3 bases between. DNA for the CDR3: TGTGCCAGCAGTCCCTCCTACGAGCAGTACTTC. Translation: CASSPSYEQYF. Variable domain in full (rest from reference TRBV7-8 and TRBJ2-7): GAGVSQSPRYKVAKRGQDVALRCDPISGHVSLFWYQQALGQGPEFLTYFQNEAQLDKSGLPSDRFFAERPEGSVSTLKIQRTQQEDSAVYLCASSPSYEQYFGPGTRLTVT.

This chain links TRBV6-2 or TRBV6-3 with TRBJ1-5, with no clear D. The CDR3 length is 15 residues. CDR1 is MNHEY and CDR2 is SVGEGT in the germline V gene. Trimming cost V 2 bases and J 0 bases, with 8 bases left between them. CDR3 sequence: CASSYGLYSNQPQHF. DNA of the CDR3: TGTGCCAGCAGTTACGGCCTCTATAGCAATCAGCCCCAGCATTTT.

This rearrangement joins TRBV18 to TRBJ2-7; D is uncertain. The ends were cut back, 4 bases at V and 3 bases at J, with 10 bases in the middle. From germline, CDR1 is KGHSH and CDR2 LQKENI. This CDR3 comprises 13 residues. The CDR3 DNA follows: TGTGCCAGCTCACTCGCGGACGGCTACGAGCAGTACTTC. This sequence encodes CASSLADGYEQYF. Full variable domain (outside the CDR3, taken from reference TRBV18 and TRBJ2-7): NAGVMQNPRHLVRRRGQEARLRCSPMKGHSHVYWYRQLPEEGLKFMVYLQKENIIDESGMPKERFSAEFPKEGPSILRIQQVVRGDSAAYFCASSLADGYEQYFGPGTRLTVT.

This chain connects TRBV24-1 to TRBJ2-7, with 8 bases matching TRBD1. The CDR3 contains 15 residues. The germline gives CDR1 KGHDR, CDR2 SFDVKD. The ends lost 6 bases at V and 0 bases at J; junction bases unmatched: 6. CDR3 sequence: CATSPGQGFSYEQYF. The CDR3 bases are TGTGCCACCAGTCCAGGACAGGGCTTCTCCTACGAGCAGTACTTC.

This clone was detected only once. The chain couples TRBV5-1 to TRBJ2-2; tentative D call: TRBD1 (6 bases). V lost 0 bases and J lost 6, with 15 bases in between. The CDR3 sequence is 16 residues long. Germline loops: CDR1 SGHRS, CDR2 YFSETQ. The DNA for the CDR3 is TGCGCCAGCAGCTTGGGCAGGACAGAGGGGGCCGGGGAGCTGTTTTTT. It codes for CASSLGRTEGAGELFF.

The chain's CDR3 is CASSITGGPQHF. The CDR3 DNA sequence: TGTGCCAGCAGCATAACGGGGGGGCCCCAGCATTTT. The chain is built from TRBV28 and TRBJ1-5, with TRBD1 as a possible D gene (5 bases). The CDR3 loop spans 12 amino acids. Germline V gives CDR1 MDHEN, CDR2 SYDVKM. The V gene lost 6 bases and the J gene lost 9 bases, with 12 bases spanning the gap.

J is TRBJ2-2 and V is TRBV7-3; 9 bases fit TRBD1. This CDR3 comprises 15 residues. CDR1 is SGHTA and CDR2 is FQGTGA in the germline V gene. J lost 5 bases, V lost 5 bases, and 6 bases had no gene match. The CDR3 region is CASSPQGQGTGELFF. The CDR3 bases are TGTGCCAGCAGCCCCCAGGGACAGGGTACCGGGGAGCTGTTTTTT. Supplemented by reference TRBV7-3 and TRBJ2-2, the full variable domain reads GAGVSQTPSNKVTEKGKYVELRCDPISGHTALYWYRQSLGQGPEFLIYFQGTGAADDSGLPNDRFFAVRPEGSVSTLKIQRTERGDSAVYLCASSPQGQGTGELFFGEGSRLTVL.

The table lists this clone with a count of one. The chain carries TRBV30 and TRBJ2-7; 9 nucleotides agree with TRBD1. The trim removed 0 bases at V and 2 bases at J, leaving 2 bases unmatched. This CDR3 contains 14 residues. The germline CDR1 and CDR2 sequences are GTSNPN and SVGIG (reference sequence). CDR3 loop: CAWSVGTGPYEQYF. The DNA of the CDR3 is TGTGCCTGGAGTGTGGGGACAGGGCCCTACGAGCAGTACTTC.

The chain links TRBV11-3 to TRBJ2-7, with D possibly TRBD1 on 5 matching bases. This CDR3 spans 16 amino acids. V lost 3 bases and J lost 2, with 17 bases in between. Germline V lookup: CDR1 SGHNT, CDR2 YENEEA. The CDR3 DNA is TGTGCCAGCAGCTTGTCAACACAGGATGGACCCTACGAGCAGTACTTC. Translating it yields CASSLSTQDGPYEQYF.

V gene TRBV6-1 combines with J gene TRBJ2-2; 13 nucleotides line up with TRBD2. This CDR3 is built from 16 residues. Per germline, CDR1 MNHNS and CDR2 SASEGT. V lost 4 bases to trimming and J lost 4 bases; unmatched junction nucleotides: 3. The CDR3 region has the DNA TGTGCCAGCAGTGCCCGACTAGCGGGAGGCACCGGGGAGCTGTTTTTT. This sequence encodes CASSARLAGGTGELFF.

This rearrangement joins TRBV6-1 to TRBJ1-5, with D maybe TRBD1 (6 bases). The CDR3 has 15 amino acids. Germline CDR1 and CDR2: MNHNS and SASEGT. The germline V and J ends were trimmed by 3 bases and 0 bases, with 9 bases remaining between them. CDR3: CASSEDSYSNQPQHF. The CDR3 region has the DNA TGTGCCAGCAGTGAGGACAGTTATAGCAATCAGCCCCAGCATTTT.

The chain recombines TRBV9 with TRBJ2-7, with D tentatively TRBD1 or TRBD2 (6 bases each). There are 15 residues in the CDR3. V lost 3 bases to trimming and J lost 2 bases, with 15 bases between them. Per the germline V gene, CDR1 is SGDLS and CDR2 is YYNGEE. The DNA for the CDR3 is TGTGCCAGCAGCGCCGGAGGGGGGAACCCCTACGAGCAGTACTTC. Protein product: CASSAGGGNPYEQYF.

V is TRBV30 and J is TRBJ1-2; D is unclear. The CDR3 contains 13 residues. Trimming cost V 2 bases and J 4 bases, with 11 bases left between them. The germline V gene encodes CDR1 GTSNPN and CDR2 SVGIG (reference sequence). Here the CDR3 DNA reads TGTGCCTGGAGTCCTCCGATGGGCTATGGCTACACCTTC. Translating gives CAWSPPMGYGYTF.

The rearrangement links TRBV28 to TRBJ1-5; 7 nucleotides match TRBD1. The CDR3 is 18 amino acids. CDR1 is MDHEN, CDR2 SYDVKM, per germline. The V gene end was trimmed by 4 bases and the J gene end by 0 bases; junction bases not matched to a gene: 12. For the CDR3, the DNA is TGTGCCAGCAGTTCTCCTCCGGGACAGTCCTATAGCAATCAGCCCCAGCATTTT. The encoded protein is CASSSPPGQSYSNQPQHF.

The genes are TRBV7-2 and TRBJ2-3; 10 positions agree with TRBD2. Germline CDR1 reads SGHTA; CDR2 reads FQGNSA. The CDR3 is 16 amino acids. Losses at the gene ends were 5 bases for V and 3 bases for J; bases not matched to a gene: 8. This CDR3 reads CASSQLAGGKTDTQYF. In DNA form, the CDR3 reads TGTGCCAGCAGCCAGTTAGCGGGAGGAAAAACAGATACGCAGTATTTT.

The chain combines TRBV18 with TRBJ2-7, with 14 nucleotides matching TRBD2. Germline lookup yields CDR1 KGHSH and CDR2 LQKENI. The CDR3 is made up of 16 amino acids. The junction had 7 bases not matched to a gene; V was cut back by 5 bases and J by 4 bases. The CDR3 DNA reads TGTGCCAGCTCAGGGGGACTAGCGGGAGACGGTTACGAGCAGTACTTC. Amino acids: CASSGGLAGDGYEQYF.